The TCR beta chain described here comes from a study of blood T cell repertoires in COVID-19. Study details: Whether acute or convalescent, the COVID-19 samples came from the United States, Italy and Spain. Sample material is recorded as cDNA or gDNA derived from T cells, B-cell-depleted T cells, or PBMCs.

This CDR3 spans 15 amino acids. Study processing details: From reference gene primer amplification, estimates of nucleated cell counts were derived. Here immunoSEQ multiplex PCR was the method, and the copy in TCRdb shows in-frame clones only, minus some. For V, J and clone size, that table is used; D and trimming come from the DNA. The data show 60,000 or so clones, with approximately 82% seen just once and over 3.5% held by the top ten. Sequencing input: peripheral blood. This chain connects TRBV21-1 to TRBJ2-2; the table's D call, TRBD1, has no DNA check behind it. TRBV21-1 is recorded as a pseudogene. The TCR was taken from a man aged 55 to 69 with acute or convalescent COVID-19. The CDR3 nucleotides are TGTGCCAGCAGCAAACCGAGACAGCCCACCGGGGAGCTGTTTTTT. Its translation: CASSKPRQPTGELFF.